A single sample gave rise to the 30 T cell receptor beta chains below, sequenced in a study of T-cell memory formation after mild COVID-19. Each CDR3 protein is one row after TCRdb ran MiXCR on the 5' RACE reads. In the table there are roughly 410,000 distinct CDR3 sequences, approximately 24% of which are singletons. Material for sequencing was PBMCs or a T cell subset sorted from them (not recorded which). Receptors originate from an adult woman who had mild COVID-19 (a few samples of this study predate the infection). Cell type and time point are not known.

The V and J genes are TRBV3-1 and TRBJ2-2, with 9 positions matching TRBD1. V shed 4 bases, J shed 0 bases, and the junction held 6 bases outside the gene matches. The CDR3 totals 17 residues. Germline V gene data show CDR1 as LGHDT and CDR2 as YNNKEL (reference sequence). The CDR3 loop is CASSLPGQGSNTGELFF. The DNA for the CDR3 is TGTGCCAGCAGCCTTCCGGGACAGGGATCGAACACCGGGGAGCTGTTTTTT.

This clonotype was seen a single time. This chain joins TRBV6-2 or TRBV6-3 and TRBJ2-1, with 13 positions matching TRBD2. Losses at the gene ends were 5 bases for V and 8 bases for J; bases not matched to a gene: 3. This CDR3 spans 14 amino acids. Per the germline V gene, CDR1 is MNHEY and CDR2 is SVGEGT. CDR3 sequence (DNA): TGTGCCAGCAGTCGACTAGCGGGGGGCTATGAGCAGTTCTTC. Encoded protein: CASSRLAGGYEQFF.

The chain combines TRBV10-3 with TRBJ1-4, with a tentative D call TRBD1 (6 bases). The CDR3 has 15 amino acids. V was trimmed by 6 bases and J by 0 bases, leaving 11 bases between them. CDR1 ENHRY and CDR2 SYGVKD come from the germline V gene. In nucleotides, the CDR3 is TGTGCCATCAGCCAGGGACAAGCAACTAATGAAAAACTGTTTTTT. Translation gives CAISQGQATNEKLFF.

This clonotype was counted a few times. CDR3 residues: CASSLRLGRLYRTEAFF. In DNA, the CDR3 is TGTGCCAGCAGCTTACGTTTAGGGAGACTCTACCGTACTGAAGCTTTCTTT. The V gene is TRBV11-2, the J gene TRBJ1-1; no firm D call. Trimming removed 2 bases at V and 5 bases at J, with 21 bases between. The germline V gene has CDR1 SGHAT and CDR2 FQNNGV. The CDR3 has 17 residues.

The rearrangement joins TRBV5-1 to TRBJ2-1, with 11 bases identical to TRBD2. V trimming: 4 bases; J trimming: 2 bases; junction bases outside the gene matches: 5. The CDR3 runs to 16 residues. Germline loops: CDR1 SGHRS, CDR2 YFSETQ. The CDR3 DNA reads as TGCGCCAGCAGCACCACTAGCGGGAGCCCCTACAATGAGCAGTTCTTC. Translating it yields CASSTTSGSPYNEQFF.

This chain connects TRBV23-1 to TRBJ2-1; 8 positions agree with TRBD1. TRBV23-1 is sorted into the ORF group, with uncertain function. Trimming cost V 8 bases and J 2 bases; bases outside gene matches: 8. The CDR3 has 15 residues. CDR3 nucleotide sequence: TGCGCCAGCGGAACCAGGGGGCAGGCCTACAATGAGCAGTTCTTC. It specifies CASGTRGQAYNEQFF.

This clonotype has just a few counts. The chain recombines TRBV4-3 with TRBJ2-7, with TRBD2 matching over 12 bases. The CDR3 runs 18 residues. The germline CDR1 and CDR2 sequences are LGHNA and YSLEER. V gave up 0 bases and J gave up 0 bases; unmatched junction bases: 6. DNA for the CDR3: TGCGCCAGCAGCCAAGAGTCTAGCGGGAGGGATCTCTCCTACGAGCAGTACTTC. Translated: CASSQESSGRDLSYEQYF.

V is TRBV7-2 and J is TRBJ2-2, with no clear D. This CDR3 is built from 15 residues. V was cut by 5 bases and J by 6 bases, with 16 bases left in between. The germline CDR1 and CDR2 sequences are SGHTA and FQGNSA. The chain's CDR3 is CASSPMDQHSGELFF. CDR3 bases: TGTGCCAGCAGCCCCATGGACCAGCACTCCGGGGAGCTGTTTTTT.

This chain connects TRBV7-2 to TRBJ2-3, with 8 bases matching TRBD2. Germline V gene lookup returns CDR1 SGHTA and CDR2 FQGNSA. J gave up 3 bases and V 5 bases, and 7 bases lay outside the gene matches. The CDR3 spans 15 residues. CDR3 DNA sequence: TGTGCCAGCAGCCCACAGGGACTAGGTACAGATACGCAGTATTTT. Translated, it gives CASSPQGLGTDTQYF.

This sequence joins TRBV6-1 and TRBJ2-7; TRBD1 matches at 8 bases. V lost 3 bases, J lost 3 bases, and 7 bases stayed unmatched. Germline V gives CDR1 MNHNS, CDR2 SASEGT. This CDR3 has 15 residues. The CDR3 DNA reads as TGTGCCAGCAGTGAGAAGACAGGGGTTAACTACGAGCAGTACTTC. Protein sequence: CASSEKTGVNYEQYF.

The genes are TRBV7-9 and TRBJ2-2; no reliable D call. Trimming cost V 7 bases and J 5 bases, with 8 bases left between them. The CDR3 covers 12 residues. CDR1 and CDR2 from the germline V gene are SEHNR and FQNEAQ (reference sequence). The CDR3 bases are TGTGCCAGCAAAGTCGGGACCGGGGAGCTGTTTTTT. It is translated as CASKVGTGELFF.

The sample holds a few counts of this clonotype. V is TRBV5-1 and J is TRBJ2-1; 8 bases agree with TRBD2. CDR1 SGHRS and CDR2 YFSETQ come from the germline V gene. The J segment lost 4 bases and the V segment lost 0 bases, leaving 12 bases of the junction unmatched. CDR3 length: 18 residues. This CDR3 reads CASSLGPGRARGYNEQFF. CDR3 nucleotides: TGCGCCAGCAGCTTGGGACCCGGGAGGGCCAGAGGATACAATGAGCAGTTCTTC.

This clonotype was seen a few times. The chain joins TRBV20-1 to TRBJ2-2; D is uncertain. The CDR3 extends over 15 amino acids. Germline lookup yields CDR1 DFQATT and CDR2 SNEGSKA (reference sequence). V gave up 2 bases and J gave up 3 bases, with 13 bases separating them. The CDR3 is CSARKDIIYTGELFF. Written as DNA, the CDR3 is TGCAGTGCTAGAAAAGACATTATCTACACCGGGGAGCTGTTTTTT.

V is TRBV12-3 or TRBV12-4 and J is TRBJ1-6; D might be TRBD1 (5 bases). V gave up 5 bases and J gave up 16 bases, with 24 bases separating them. The CDR3 covers 15 residues. CDR3 in DNA: TGTGCCAGCAGTGCCCAGGGTTTCCCAAGCCCTGTTCTCCACTTT. Translated, it gives CASSAQGFPSPVLHF.

The J gene is TRBJ2-6, the V gene TRBV4-1; 10 bases agree with TRBD1. CDR1 is MGHRA, CDR2 YSYEKL, per germline. J gave up 4 bases and V 0 bases, and 9 bases lay outside the gene matches. The CDR3 covers 19 residues. CDR3 loop: CASSQDMGQGLYGANVLTF. As DNA, the CDR3 is TGCGCCAGCAGCCAAGATATGGGACAGGGGTTATACGGGGCCAACGTCCTGACTTTC.

This clonotype has just a few counts. This sequence joins TRBV6-1 and TRBJ1-2; tentative D call: TRBD1 (5 bases). Germline CDR1 and CDR2: MNHNS and SASEGT. The germline V and J ends were trimmed by 7 bases and 8 bases, with 17 bases remaining between them. The CDR3 length is 13 residues. The CDR3 protein is CASTDRQGRGYTF. The DNA for the CDR3 is TGTGCCAGCACCGATCGGCAGGGTCGGGGCTACACCTTC.

The rearrangement uses TRBV3-1 and TRBJ1-2; a possible D gene is TRBD1 (6 bases). From germline, CDR1 is LGHDT and CDR2 YNNKEL (reference sequence). Deletions cut 4 bases from V and 2 bases from J, with 17 bases between. The CDR3 has 16 amino acids. Here the CDR3 reads CASSRLRRDKNYGYTF. CDR3 sequence (DNA): TGTGCCAGCAGCCGCCTGAGGAGGGACAAAAACTATGGCTACACCTTC.

V and J are TRBV14 and TRBJ1-5; tentative D call: TRBD1 (5 bases). Deletions cut 5 bases from V and 1 base from J, with 12 bases between. The V gene's germline CDR1 is SGHDN and CDR2 FVKESK. There are 15 residues in the CDR3. The CDR3 region is CASSTDTRSNQPQHF. As DNA, the CDR3 is TGTGCCAGCAGCACGGACACGAGAAGCAATCAGCCCCAGCATTTT.

J is TRBJ1-1 and V is TRBV5-5; D remains unclear. CDR3 length: 15 residues. V lost 0 bases to trimming and J lost 2 bases, with 11 bases between them. Germline V gene sequence: CDR1 SGHKS, CDR2 YYEKEE (reference sequence). CDR3: CASSLGSLHNTEAFF. The DNA for the CDR3 is TGTGCCAGCAGCTTGGGTAGCCTTCACAACACTGAAGCTTTCTTT.

The chain is built from TRBV29-1 and TRBJ1-1; TRBD1 agrees at 7 bases. The CDR3 is 13 residues long. CDR1 SQVTM and CDR2 ANQGSEA come from the germline V gene. The DNA for the CDR3 is TGCAGTGCAGATCAGGGGAGTGAACAGGGGGCTTTCTTT. It codes for CSADQGSEQGAFF.

This clonotype was seen repeatedly, ten times or more. V gene TRBV18 combines with J gene TRBJ1-2; 8 bases are shared with TRBD1. CDR3 length equals 14 residues. Germline V gives CDR1 KGHSH, CDR2 LQKENI. With 5 bases clipped from V and 2 bases from J, the junction kept 4 bases outside the gene matches. The CDR3 DNA follows: TGTGCCAGCTCATTGCAGGGGGCAAACTATGGCTACACCTTC. It specifies CASSLQGANYGYTF.

This sequence joins TRBV14 and TRBJ2-1, with D perhaps matching TRBD2 (6 bases). V was shortened by 1 base and J by 11 bases, with 12 bases between the two germline ends. Germline V gives CDR1 SGHDN, CDR2 FVKESK. This CDR3 region has 13 residues. The CDR3 sequence: CASSQAGLPKQFF. Written as DNA, the CDR3 is TGTGCCAGCAGCCAAGCCGGACTACCAAAGCAGTTCTTC.

V and J are TRBV20-1 and TRBJ2-1, with 12 nucleotides matching TRBD2. V was clipped by 6 bases and J by 1 base; unmatched bases: 13. CDR1 DFQATT and CDR2 SNEGSKA come from the germline V gene (reference sequence). The CDR3 length is 18 residues. CDR3 bases: TGCAGTGCGGATGATGCCCTAGCGGGAGGGCATTCCTACAATGAGCAGTTCTTC. Encoded protein: CSADDALAGGHSYNEQFF.

The chain recombines TRBV4-3 with TRBJ2-1; 12 bases are a match to TRBD2. Losses at the gene ends were 1 base for V and 9 bases for J; bases not matched to a gene: 10. The CDR3 is 17 residues long. Germline CDR1 LGHNA, CDR2 YSLEER. Written as DNA, the CDR3 is TGCGCCAGCAGCCAAGCGAGACTAGCGGGAGTCTGGGCTGAGCAGTTCTTC. Translation gives CASSQARLAGVWAEQFF.

This clonotype was counted between two and nine times. This chain connects TRBV9 to TRBJ2-1; D may correspond to TRBD1 or TRBD2 (5 bases each). V lost 4 bases to trimming and J lost 8 bases, with 19 bases between them. The CDR3 sequence is 15 residues long. CDR1 is SGDLS, CDR2 YYNGEE, per germline. The CDR3 nucleotides are TGTGCCAGCAGCCCCGAGGTGGGGACGATCGATGAGCAGTTCTTC. Its translation: CASSPEVGTIDEQFF.

The chain carries TRBV20-1 and TRBJ2-7; 8 nucleotides line up with TRBD1. V gave up 4 bases and J gave up 1 base; unmatched junction bases: 12. Germline lookup yields CDR1 DFQATT and CDR2 SNEGSKA (reference sequence). This CDR3 region has 16 residues. CDR3 amino acids: CSATDRGGPSSYEQYF. CDR3 in DNA: TGCAGTGCTACCGACAGGGGTGGCCCTTCATCCTACGAGCAGTACTTC.

The chain joins TRBV20-1 to TRBJ2-1; D is ambiguous. CDR3 length: 14 residues. V lost 0 bases and J lost 7, with 13 bases in between. Germline values: CDR1 DFQATT, CDR2 SNEGSKA (reference sequence). The chain's CDR3 is CSARDKFEDNEQFF. The CDR3 bases are TGCAGTGCTAGAGATAAATTTGAGGATAATGAGCAGTTCTTC.

The V gene is TRBV20-1, the J gene TRBJ1-2; 9 bases map to TRBD1. CDR3 size: 14 residues. V gave up 6 bases and J gave up 3 bases; unmatched junction bases: 8. Looked up from germline, CDR1 is DFQATT and CDR2 is SNEGSKA (reference sequence). CDR3 in amino acids: CSAEKGQGDYGYTF. In DNA, the CDR3 is TGCAGTGCAGAGAAGGGACAGGGAGACTATGGCTACACCTTC.

V is TRBV5-1 and J is TRBJ1-1; D unresolved. The length of the CDR3 is 14 residues. Per germline, CDR1 SGHRS and CDR2 YFSETQ. With 4 bases removed from V and 1 base from J, the gap between germline ends came to 11 bases. The chain's CDR3 is CASSIQWTNTEAFF. The CDR3 DNA reads TGCGCCAGCAGCATACAATGGACGAACACTGAAGCTTTCTTT.

This clonotype was seen only a few times. J is TRBJ2-1 and V is TRBV7-6, with D perhaps TRBD1 (5 bases). This CDR3 contains 16 residues. Germline V gives CDR1 SGHVS, CDR2 FNYEAQ. The V gene lost 1 base and the J gene lost 2 bases, with 12 bases spanning the gap. The CDR3 spells CASSLGGRDTYNEQFF. Here the CDR3 DNA reads TGTGCCAGCAGCTTAGGAGGCAGGGATACCTACAATGAGCAGTTCTTC.